This TCR beta chain was retrieved from a study of shared clonotypes between healthy human individuals. The study drew its donors from healthy HIV-negative adults without recent acute infections or vaccinations. Of note for this clone: At the DNA level, this CDR3 is encoded by other sequences in the same sample as well.

The repertoire was sequenced with immunoSEQ multiplex PCR; TCRdb's copy has only in-frame clones and lacks some. This table holds 2 million to 2.5 million clones, under 97% found once. This CDR3 contains 15 residues. From germline, CDR1 is MNHEY and CDR2 SVGAGI. The junction had 3 bases not matched to a gene; V was cut back by 5 bases and J by 5 bases. This rearrangement joins TRBV6-5 to TRBJ2-2; 12 bases are shared with TRBD1. This sequence originates from a man aged 18 to 35 in good health. Input material: naive CD4+ T cells sorted from blood. Subset noted: CD45RA+ positively selected. This CDR3 reads CASSRDRGRTGELFF. In DNA, the CDR3 is TGTGCCAGCAGTAGGGACAGGGGGCGGACCGGGGAGCTGTTTTTT.